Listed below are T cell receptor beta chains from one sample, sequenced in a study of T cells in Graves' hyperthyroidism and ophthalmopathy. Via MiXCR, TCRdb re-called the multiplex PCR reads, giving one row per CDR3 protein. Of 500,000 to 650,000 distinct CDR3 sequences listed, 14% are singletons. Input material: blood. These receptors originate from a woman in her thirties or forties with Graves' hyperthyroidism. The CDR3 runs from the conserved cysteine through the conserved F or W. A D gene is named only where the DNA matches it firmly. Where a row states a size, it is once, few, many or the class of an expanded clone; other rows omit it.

CDR3 DNA: TGCAGTCCAGAGACCCCGGCGAGTACGCAGTATTTT
CDR3 protein: CSPETPASTQYF
clone size: .
D gene: .
J gene: TRBJ2-3
V gene: TRBV20-1

CDR3 DNA: TGTGCCAGCAGCTTAAATAGCCCGCTTCCAGCGGGAGTCAGAGATACGCAGTATTTT
CDR3 protein: CASSLNSPLPAGVRDTQYF
clone size: .
D gene: TRBD2
J gene: TRBJ2-3
V gene: TRBV7-3

CDR3 DNA: TGTGCCAGCAGTTTGACGCGGACTGTCGGGGGCTACACCTTC
CDR3 protein: CASSLTRTVGGYTF
clone size: many
D gene: .
J gene: TRBJ1-2
V gene: TRBV27

CDR3 DNA: TGCAGCGTTGAAGATGAGCAGGGGGCTCTTTCGTACTTC
CDR3 protein: CSVEDEQGALSYF
clone size: .
D gene: TRBD1
J gene: TRBJ2-4
V gene: TRBV29-1

CDR3 DNA: TGTTCCAGCCTGGACAGGGGGCGCGACGAGCAGTTCTTC
CDR3 protein: CSSLDRGRDEQFF
clone size: .
D gene: TRBD1
J gene: TRBJ2-1
V gene: TRBV2

CDR3 DNA: TGTGCCAGCAGCCGGGTATTGGGGCAATCCAGAGGGGAGCTGTTTTTT
CDR3 protein: CASSRVLGQSRGELFF
clone size: few
D gene: .
J gene: TRBJ2-2
V gene: TRBV5-8

CDR3 DNA: TGTGCCAGCAGTACTACCTCTTCGGGGGCGGAACGACAAGAGACCCAGTACTTC
CDR3 protein: CASSTTSSGAERQETQYF
clone size: many
D gene: .
J gene: TRBJ2-5
V gene: TRBV12-3/TRBV12-4

CDR3 DNA: TGTGCCAGCAGACCAATGGGGACAGAAAGTCTATATGGCTACACCTTC
CDR3 protein: CASRPMGTESLYGYTF
clone size: .
D gene: TRBD1
J gene: TRBJ1-2
V gene: TRBV27

CDR3 DNA: TGCAGTGCTAGAGTACTGCGGGGGGCAGGTGAGCAGTTCTTC
CDR3 protein: CSARVLRGAGEQFF
clone size: .
D gene: TRBD2
J gene: TRBJ2-1
V gene: TRBV20-1

CDR3 DNA: TGCAGTGCTAGAATCTTCTCTGGGGCCAACGTCCTGACTTTC
CDR3 protein: CSARIFSGANVLTF
clone size: few
D gene: .
J gene: TRBJ2-6
V gene: TRBV20-1

CDR3 DNA: TGCGCCAGCAGCTTGGCCGTGGAGTCACCCCTCCACTTT
CDR3 protein: CASSLAVESPLHF
clone size: few
D gene: .
J gene: TRBJ1-6
V gene: TRBV5-1

CDR3 DNA: TGTGCCAGCAGCTTGGGTCCCCTCAACAATGAGCAGTTCTTC
CDR3 protein: CASSLGPLNNEQFF
clone size: few
D gene: .
J gene: TRBJ2-1
V gene: TRBV5-4

CDR3 DNA: TGTGCCAGCAGCCAAGCTAGGAACTACGGGCAGTACTTC
CDR3 protein: CASSQARNYGQYF
clone size: once
D gene: .
J gene: TRBJ2-7
V gene: TRBV3-1

CDR3 DNA: TGCAGTGCTAAACTAGCGGGAGCTGGGGGTGAGCAGTTCTTC
CDR3 protein: CSAKLAGAGGEQFF
clone size: .
D gene: TRBD2
J gene: TRBJ2-1
V gene: TRBV20-1

CDR3 DNA: TGTGCCAGCAGCTCCCAAGGGGGCCTCTACAATGAGCAGTTCTTC
CDR3 protein: CASSSQGGLYNEQFF
clone size: many
D gene: TRBD1
J gene: TRBJ2-1
V gene: TRBV7-2

CDR3 DNA: TGTGCCAGCAGCGGTGGGACGGGGACCCAGTACTTC
CDR3 protein: CASSGGTGTQYF
clone size: .
D gene: .
J gene: TRBJ2-5
V gene: TRBV9

CDR3 DNA: TGTGCCAGCAGCACGGAGGGCCGGCCTATGCAGTATTTT
CDR3 protein: CASSTEGRPMQYF
clone size: .
D gene: .
J gene: TRBJ2-3
V gene: TRBV7-3

CDR3 DNA: TGCAGTGCCAGGGATAGTGGGTACAATGAGCAGTTCTTC
CDR3 protein: CSARDSGYNEQFF
clone size: many
D gene: .
J gene: TRBJ2-1
V gene: TRBV20-1

CDR3 DNA: TGTGCCAGCAGTGCAAGGTCTGGGGACACTGAAGCTTTCTTT
CDR3 protein: CASSARSGDTEAFF
clone size: .
D gene: .
J gene: TRBJ1-1
V gene: TRBV12-3/TRBV12-4

CDR3 DNA: TGTGCCAGCTCACCATCGGGAACTAGCGGGAGGATTGTGCAGTTCTTC
CDR3 protein: CASSPSGTSGRIVQFF
clone size: many
D gene: TRBD2
J gene: TRBJ2-1
V gene: TRBV18

CDR3 DNA: TGTGCCAGCAGTTTTGTCGGGACTAGCGTTCAAGAGACCCAGTACTTC
CDR3 protein: CASSFVGTSVQETQYF
clone size: many
D gene: TRBD2
J gene: TRBJ2-5
V gene: TRBV28

CDR3 DNA: TGCAGTGCTAGAGATGCAGGGACAGTCATGAACACTGAAGCTTTCTTT
CDR3 protein: CSARDAGTVMNTEAFF
clone size: many
D gene: TRBD1
J gene: TRBJ1-1
V gene: TRBV20-1

CDR3 DNA: TGTGCCAGCACCCGAGACGGCGGGAAAGGGCAGTATTTT
CDR3 protein: CASTRDGGKGQYF
clone size: many
D gene: .
J gene: TRBJ2-3
V gene: TRBV12-3/TRBV12-4

CDR3 DNA: TGTGCCAGCAGCCCATCCCTAGCGGGAGGGCCGTTCGAGCAGTACTTC
CDR3 protein: CASSPSLAGGPFEQYF
clone size: many
D gene: TRBD2
J gene: TRBJ2-7
V gene: TRBV13

CDR3 DNA: TGCGCCAGCAGCGGGCGGACTAGCAGCTCCTACAATGAGCAGTTCTTC
CDR3 protein: CASSGRTSSSYNEQFF
clone size: .
D gene: TRBD2
J gene: TRBJ2-1
V gene: TRBV5-1

CDR3 DNA: TGTGCCAGCAGGGGAGCCTACGAGCAGTACTTC
CDR3 protein: CASRGAYEQYF
clone size: many
D gene: .
J gene: TRBJ2-7
V gene: TRBV2

CDR3 DNA: TGTGCCAGCAGCTTGATGGGCAACAGGGTGGAACTGTTTTTT
CDR3 protein: CASSLMGNRVELFF
clone size: .
D gene: .
J gene: TRBJ1-4
V gene: TRBV5-6

CDR3 DNA: TGTGCCAGCAGCGTGGTTGCGGGAGTTGACACCGGGGAGCTGTTTTTT
CDR3 protein: CASSVVAGVDTGELFF
clone size: once
D gene: TRBD2
J gene: TRBJ2-2
V gene: TRBV9

CDR3 DNA: TGTGCCAGCAAAAAAACTGGAAACACCATATATTTT
CDR3 protein: CASKKTGNTIYF
clone size: .
D gene: .
J gene: TRBJ1-3
V gene: TRBV12-3/TRBV12-4

CDR3 DNA: TGTGCCAGCTCGGCAAGGCTAGCGACAGATACGCAGTATTTT
CDR3 protein: CASSARLATDTQYF
clone size: few
D gene: .
J gene: TRBJ2-3
V gene: TRBV25-1

CDR3 DNA: TGTGCCAGCATACGGACAGACAACACCGGGGAGCTGTTTTTT
CDR3 protein: CASIRTDNTGELFF
clone size: few
D gene: .
J gene: TRBJ2-2
V gene: TRBV6-1

CDR3 DNA: TGCAGTGCTAGGTTCTGGGCTGGTTCCGAGCAGTACTTC
CDR3 protein: CSARFWAGSEQYF
clone size: many
D gene: .
J gene: TRBJ2-7
V gene: TRBV20-1

CDR3 DNA: TGCAGTGCTCCCATAGCCGGCACCGGGGAGCTGTTTTTT
CDR3 protein: CSAPIAGTGELFF
clone size: few
D gene: .
J gene: TRBJ2-2
V gene: TRBV20-1

CDR3 DNA: TGCGCCAGCGCTAAACTAGCGGGAGTCTCCTACAATGAGCAGTTCTTC
CDR3 protein: CASAKLAGVSYNEQFF
clone size: .
D gene: TRBD2
J gene: TRBJ2-1
V gene: TRBV10-2

CDR3 DNA: TGTGCCAGCAGTTACTCGAAAACGGCGGATGAGCAGTTCTTC
CDR3 protein: CASSYSKTADEQFF
clone size: .
D gene: .
J gene: TRBJ2-1
V gene: TRBV6-5

CDR3 DNA: TGTGCCAGCAGCCCCGGGATCACAGATACGCAGTATTTT
CDR3 protein: CASSPGITDTQYF
clone size: many
D gene: .
J gene: TRBJ2-3
V gene: TRBV18

CDR3 DNA: TGTGCCAGCAATGCCGAGAGCAAAAGCACAGATACGCAGTATTTT
CDR3 protein: CASNAESKSTDTQYF
clone size: many
D gene: .
J gene: TRBJ2-3
V gene: TRBV2

CDR3 DNA: TGTGCCAGCAGTTTGAGCCGAAGTAGTGTGACCCAGTACTTC
CDR3 protein: CASSLSRSSVTQYF
clone size: few
D gene: .
J gene: TRBJ2-5
V gene: TRBV27

CDR3 DNA: TGCAGTGCTAGAGTTTGGACTAGCGGGAGAGGAGGCGAGCAGTACTTC
CDR3 protein: CSARVWTSGRGGEQYF
clone size: few
D gene: TRBD2
J gene: TRBJ2-7
V gene: TRBV20-1

CDR3 DNA: TGTGCCTGGAGTGTAGGGGGAACTGGAAACACCATATATTTT
CDR3 protein: CAWSVGGTGNTIYF
clone size: many
D gene: .
J gene: TRBJ1-3
V gene: TRBV30

CDR3 DNA: TGTGCCAGCAGCCCCCTCGCAGGGGGCTTGACTGAAGCTTTCTTT
CDR3 protein: CASSPLAGGLTEAFF
clone size: few
D gene: TRBD1
J gene: TRBJ1-1
V gene: TRBV3-1

CDR3 DNA: TGTGCCACCAGCATAGAGGGACTAGCGGGAGATACGCAGTATTTT
CDR3 protein: CATSIEGLAGDTQYF
clone size: .
D gene: TRBD2
J gene: TRBJ2-3
V gene: TRBV15